Included here is one TCR beta chain sequence, with context. The sample is drawn from a study of radiotherapy plus CTLA-4 blockade in lung cancer. CDR1 and CDR2 from the germline V gene are SGHRS and YFSETQ. The CDR3 has 16 residues. Trimming took 3 bases from V and 1 from J, leaving 13 bases between them. TCRdb's table, derived via immunoSEQ multiplex PCR, lists solely in-frame clones and lacks some. This table holds tens of thousands of clones, 71% found once. The sample here was peripheral blood, taken from a patient treated with radiotherapy plus ipilimumab. The TCR was taken from a human donor with non-small cell lung cancer whose response to radiotherapy plus ipilimumab could not be evaluated. The chain combines TRBV5-1 with TRBJ2-2; D possibly corresponds to TRBD1 (5 bases). This chain's CDR3 is CASSWTPNMNTGELFF. The CDR3 nucleotides read TGCGCCAGCAGCTGGACACCGAACATGAACACCGGGGAGCTGTTTTTT. Filled out from reference TRBV5-1 and TRBJ2-2, the complete variable domain reads KAGVTQTPRYLIKTRGQQVTLSCSPISGHRSVSWYQQTPGQGLQFLFEYFSETQRNKGNFPGRFSGRQFSNSRSEMNVSTLELGDSALYLCASSWTPNMNTGELFFGEGSRLTVL.